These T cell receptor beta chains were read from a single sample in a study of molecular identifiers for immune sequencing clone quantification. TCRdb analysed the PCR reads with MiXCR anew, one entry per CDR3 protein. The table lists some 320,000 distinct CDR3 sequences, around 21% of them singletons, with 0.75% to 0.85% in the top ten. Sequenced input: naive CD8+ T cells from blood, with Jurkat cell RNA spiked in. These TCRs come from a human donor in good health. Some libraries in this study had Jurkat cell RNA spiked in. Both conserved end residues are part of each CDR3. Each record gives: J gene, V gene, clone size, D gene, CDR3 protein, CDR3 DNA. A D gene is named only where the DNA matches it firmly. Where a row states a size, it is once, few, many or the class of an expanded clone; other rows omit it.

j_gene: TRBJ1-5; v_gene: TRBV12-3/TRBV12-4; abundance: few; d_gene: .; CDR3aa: CASSPVLAGGNQPQHF; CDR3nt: TGTGCCAGCAGCCCCGTGTTGGCAGGGGGCAATCAGCCCCAGCATTTT
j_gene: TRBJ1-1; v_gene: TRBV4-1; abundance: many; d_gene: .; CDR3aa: CASSQIYGGGGENTEAFF; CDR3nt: TGCGCCAGCAGCCAGATCTACGGGGGGGGGGGGGAGAACACTGAAGCTTTCTTT
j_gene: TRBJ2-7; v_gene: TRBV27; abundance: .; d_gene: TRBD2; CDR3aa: CASSLSGGRTYEQYF; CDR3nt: TGTGCCAGCAGTTTATCTGGCGGGAGGACCTACGAGCAGTACTTC
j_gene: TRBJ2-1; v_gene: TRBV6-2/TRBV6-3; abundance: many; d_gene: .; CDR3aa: CASSPRPQSSYNEQFF; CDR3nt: TGTGCCAGCAGTCCCCGACCCCAGAGCTCCTACAATGAGCAGTTCTTC
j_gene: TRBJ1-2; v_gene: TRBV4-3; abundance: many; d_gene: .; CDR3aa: CASSQDGAGALGGYTF; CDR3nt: TGCGCCAGCAGCCAAGATGGGGCCGGAGCCCTAGGGGGCTACACCTTC
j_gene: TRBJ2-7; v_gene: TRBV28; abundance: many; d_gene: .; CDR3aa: CASSSGFWEQYF; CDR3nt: TGTGCCAGTTCGAGCGGATTTTGGGAGCAGTACTTC
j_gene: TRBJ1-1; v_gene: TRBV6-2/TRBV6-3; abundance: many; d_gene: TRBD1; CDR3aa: CASIYPRAGGSVEAFF; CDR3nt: TGTGCCAGCATTTACCCAAGGGCAGGGGGCAGCGTTGAAGCTTTCTTT
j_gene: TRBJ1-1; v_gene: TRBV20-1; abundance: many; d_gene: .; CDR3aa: CSLGVNTEAFF; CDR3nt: TGCAGTCTCGGAGTGAACACTGAAGCTTTCTTT
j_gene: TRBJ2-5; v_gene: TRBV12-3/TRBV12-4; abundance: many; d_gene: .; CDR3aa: CASSSGRAQYF; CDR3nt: TGTGCCAGCAGTTCCGGGCGTGCCCAGTACTTC
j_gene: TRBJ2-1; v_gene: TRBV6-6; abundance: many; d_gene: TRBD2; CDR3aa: CASRVLAVEGNEQFF; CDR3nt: TGTGCCAGCAGGGTACTAGCGGTAGAGGGGAATGAGCAGTTCTTC
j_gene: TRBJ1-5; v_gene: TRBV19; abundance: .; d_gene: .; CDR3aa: CASSITPGQYSNQPQHF; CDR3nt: TGTGCCAGTAGTATAACCCCTGGACAGTATAGCAATCAGCCCCAGCATTTT
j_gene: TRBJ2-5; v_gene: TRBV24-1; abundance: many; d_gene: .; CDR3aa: CATSDDLQETQYF; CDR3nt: TGTGCCACCAGTGATGACCTCCAAGAGACCCAGTACTTC
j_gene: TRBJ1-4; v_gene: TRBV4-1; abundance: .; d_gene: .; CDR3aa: CTSSPDSEKLFF; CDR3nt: TGCACCAGCAGCCCAGACAGTGAAAAACTGTTTTTT
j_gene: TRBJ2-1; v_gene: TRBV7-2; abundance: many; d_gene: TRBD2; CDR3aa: CASIKGLAFYNEQFF; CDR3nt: TGTGCCAGCATAAAGGGACTAGCGTTTTACAATGAGCAGTTCTTC
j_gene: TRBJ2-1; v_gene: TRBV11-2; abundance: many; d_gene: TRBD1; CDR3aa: CASSRTGAEQFF; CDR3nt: TGTGCCAGCAGCCGGACAGGGGCTGAGCAGTTCTTC
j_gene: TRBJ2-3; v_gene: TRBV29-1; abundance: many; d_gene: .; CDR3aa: CSVSEGAGTVLDTQYF; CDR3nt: TGCAGCGTGTCAGAAGGGGCGGGGACGGTCTTGGATACGCAGTATTTT